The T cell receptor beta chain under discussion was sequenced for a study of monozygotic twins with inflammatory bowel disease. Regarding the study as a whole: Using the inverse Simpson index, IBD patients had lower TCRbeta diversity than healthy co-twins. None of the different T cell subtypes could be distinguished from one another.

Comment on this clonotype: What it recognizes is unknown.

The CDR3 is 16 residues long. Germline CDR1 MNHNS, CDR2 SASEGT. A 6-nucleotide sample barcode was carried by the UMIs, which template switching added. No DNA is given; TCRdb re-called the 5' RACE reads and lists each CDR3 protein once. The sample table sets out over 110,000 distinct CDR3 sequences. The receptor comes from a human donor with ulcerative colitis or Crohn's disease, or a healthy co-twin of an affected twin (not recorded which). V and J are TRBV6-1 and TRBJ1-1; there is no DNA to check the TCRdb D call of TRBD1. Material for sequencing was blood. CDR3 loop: CASSPDRGHGNTEAFF.